Below, 27 T cell receptor beta chains from the same sample are listed, as sequenced in a study of blood T cell repertoires in COVID-19. Sequencing used immunoSEQ multiplex PCR; TCRdb keeps in-frame clones, though not all of them. Of 150,000 to 200,000 clones in the sample, approximately 90% were seen once. The specimen was peripheral blood. Receptors originate from a woman aged 80 or older in a cohort sampled during active or convalescent COVID-19.

The chain employs TRBV11-2 and TRBJ1-5; 7 nucleotides match TRBD1. In germline, CDR1 is SGHAT, CDR2 FQNNGV. The trim removed 5 bases at V and 2 bases at J, leaving 12 bases unmatched. CDR3 length: 17 residues. The CDR3 protein is CASSATLTGDGNQPQHF. CDR3 nucleotides: TGTGCCAGCAGCGCAACACTAACAGGGGACGGCAATCAGCCCCAGCATTTT.

The chain couples TRBV13 to TRBJ1-1; 8 bases are a match to TRBD1. With V trimmed by 3 bases and J by 1 base, 13 bases remained unmatched. Germline V CDR1 and CDR2: PRHDT, FYEKMQ (reference sequence). The CDR3 is 18 amino acids. DNA for the CDR3: TGTGCCAGCAGCTTGCCCGCGGGGGCAGGGGGCGAGAACACTGAAGCTTTCTTT. This gives the protein CASSLPAGAGGENTEAFF. Variable domain in full (rest from reference TRBV13 and TRBJ1-1): AAGVIQSPRHLIKEKRETATLKCYPIPRHDTVYWYQQGPGQDPQFLISFYEKMQSDKGSIPDRFSAQQFSDYHSELNMSSLELGDSALYFCASSLPAGAGGENTEAFFGQGTRLTVV.

The rearrangement links TRBV19 to TRBJ2-1; maybe TRBD2 (5 bases). The germline CDR1 and CDR2 sequences are LNHDA and SQIVND (reference sequence). The CDR3 has 15 residues. V was clipped by 5 bases and J by 3 bases, with 14 bases between them. CDR3 in DNA: TGTGCCAGTAGTTTCGGAGGAGTGGGCTACAATGAGCAGTTCTTC. Translation gives CASSFGGVGYNEQFF.

This chain uses TRBV5-4 with TRBJ2-2; no clear D. The CDR3 covers 16 residues. Germline V gene sequence: CDR1 SGHNT, CDR2 YYREEE (reference sequence). V was clipped by 1 base and J by 0 bases, with 10 bases between them. The CDR3 region has the DNA TGTGCCAGCAGCTTGAGTAGCTTCGCGAACACCGGGGAGCTGTTTTTT. Its translation is CASSLSSFANTGELFF. Using reference TRBV5-4 and TRBJ2-2 for the parts outside the CDR3, the full variable domain is ETGVTQSPTHLIKTRGQQVTLRCSSQSGHNTVSWYQQALGQGPQFIFQYYREEENGRGNFPPRFSGLQFPNYSSELNVNALELDDSALYLCASSLSSFANTGELFFGEGSRLTVL.

This clone was seen just once. V and J are TRBV19 and TRBJ1-3; no reliable D call. The CDR3 contains 14 residues. V dropped 4 bases and J dropped 0 bases, with 7 bases sitting between them. Per the germline V gene, CDR1 is LNHDA and CDR2 is SQIVND (reference sequence). The CDR3 sequence is CASSRESSGNTIYF. The CDR3 DNA reads as TGTGCCAGTAGTAGAGAGAGCTCTGGAAACACCATATATTTT.

V and J are TRBV4-1 and TRBJ2-1; D gene uncertain. V was clipped by 5 bases and J by 8 bases, with 16 bases between them. Germline CDR1 and CDR2: MGHRA and YSYEKL. The CDR3 is 14 amino acids. The CDR3 sequence is CASSIKELGYEQFF. CDR3 DNA: TGCGCCAGCAGCATCAAGGAGCTAGGCTATGAGCAGTTCTTC.

V usage is TRBV6-5 and J usage is TRBJ2-7; 9 bases are a match to TRBD2. V lost 6 bases and J lost 2; bases outside the gene matches: 8. This CDR3 comprises 15 residues. Germline V CDR1 and CDR2: MNHEY, SVGAGI. Written as DNA, the CDR3 is TGTGCCAGCAGATCAAGACTAGCGGACCCCTACGAGCAGTACTTC. Its protein product is CASRSRLADPYEQYF.

CDR3 loop: CAWSDPDRAGGEKLFF. CDR3 nucleotide sequence: TGTGCCTGGAGTGACCCGGACAGGGCTGGAGGGGAAAAACTGTTTTTT. The rearrangement links TRBV30 to TRBJ1-4; 8 bases map to TRBD1. Trimming removed 1 base from V and 8 bases from J; junction bases left unmatched: 12. CDR3 length: 16 residues. Per the germline V gene, CDR1 is GTSNPN and CDR2 is SVGIG (reference sequence).

This rearrangement joins TRBV4-3 to TRBJ1-2, with D possibly TRBD1 on 6 matching bases. V lost 3 bases, J lost 4 bases, and 12 bases lay in between. This CDR3 is 14 amino acids long. CDR1 and CDR2 from the germline V gene are LGHNA and YSLEER. CDR3 coding DNA: TGCGCCAGCAGCCAGGCAGGGGAGACCTATGGCTACACCTTC. This sequence encodes CASSQAGETYGYTF.

This chain links TRBV6-6 with TRBJ2-7, with 10 bases fitting TRBD1. Germline CDR1 reads MNHNY; CDR2 reads SVGAGI (reference sequence). The CDR3 runs 15 residues. J was trimmed by 7 bases and V by 5 bases; bases with no gene match: 11. CDR3 protein: CASSRSGTGEREQYF. DNA for the CDR3: TGTGCCAGCAGTAGATCCGGGACAGGGGAAAGAGAGCAGTACTTC.

J is TRBJ2-1 and V is TRBV18, with D possibly TRBD2 on 6 matching bases. Germline V gene sequence: CDR1 KGHSH, CDR2 LQKENI. The ends were cut back, 3 bases at V and 7 bases at J, with 10 bases in the middle. The length of the CDR3 is 13 residues. Here the CDR3 reads CASSPGLNNEQFF. The CDR3 region has the DNA TGTGCCAGCTCACCTGGACTAAATAATGAGCAGTTCTTC.

The chain recombines TRBV10-3 with TRBJ2-1; TRBD2 is a possible D gene (5 bases). Per the germline V gene, CDR1 is ENHRY and CDR2 is SYGVKD. V was cut by 2 bases and J by 6 bases, with 11 bases left in between. The CDR3 runs to 14 residues. As DNA, the CDR3 is TGTGCCATCAGTGAGCGTGCTAGCATCAATGAGCAGTTCTTC. It yields the protein CAISERASINEQFF.

This chain's CDR3 is CASSQGLAGGPEQYV. As DNA, the CDR3 is TGTGCCAGCAGCCAAGGACTAGCGGGAGGGCCCGAGCAGTACGTC. V gene TRBV3-1 (or the pseudogene TRBV3-2) combines with J gene TRBJ2-7, with 14 positions matching TRBD2. J was trimmed by 6 bases and V by 1 base; bases with no gene match: 2. The CDR3 has 15 residues. The germline V gene encodes CDR1 LGHDT and CDR2 YNNKEL (reference sequence).

This chain links TRBV5-5 with TRBJ2-7; 11 bases agree with TRBD1. The CDR3 runs 15 residues. CDR1 SGHKS and CDR2 YYEKEE come from the germline V gene (reference sequence). Germline trimming cut 4 bases from V and 3 bases from J; bases unmatched to any gene: 6. CDR3 bases: TGTGCCAGCAGCGATTCCGGGACAGGGGGCTACGAGCAGTACTTC. This sequence encodes CASSDSGTGGYEQYF.

This clone was detected a few times. This sequence joins TRBV6-4 and TRBJ2-2; D may be TRBD2 (6 bases). The V end was cut by 6 bases, the J end by 2 bases, with 10 bases between. CDR3 length equals 14 residues. Germline CDR1 MRHNA, CDR2 SNTAGT. CDR3 coding DNA: TGTGCCAGCAGGCGAGGGACTAACACCGGGGAGCTGTTTTTT. It codes for CASRRGTNTGELFF.

The chain joins TRBV28 to TRBJ2-7; D call uncertain. V was shortened by 4 bases and J by 5 bases, with 9 bases between the two germline ends. CDR1 MDHEN and CDR2 SYDVKM come from the germline V gene. The CDR3 is 12 amino acids. The CDR3 reads CASSSSLHEQYV. In DNA form, the CDR3 reads TGTGCCAGCAGTTCTAGTCTCCACGAGCAGTACGTC.

This clone was recorded only once. This chain joins TRBV2 and TRBJ1-4, with D unresolved. In germline, CDR1 is SNHLY, CDR2 FYNNEI. CDR3 length: 13 residues. V lost 7 bases and J 10 bases, leaving 16 bases between the germline ends. The CDR3 sequence: CASIRTNTGKLFF. CDR3 DNA: TGTGCCAGCATTCGGACTAACACGGGAAAACTGTTTTTT.

This clone has only a few counts. As DNA, the CDR3 is TGTGCCAGCAGTTTATTGGGCGGGTACCCCTCCTACGAGCAGTACTTC. Translation gives CASSLLGGYPSYEQYF. The chain employs TRBV27 and TRBJ2-7; possibly TRBD2 for D (5 bases). Germline V gene data show CDR1 as MNHEY and CDR2 as SMNVEV (reference sequence). The CDR3 is made up of 16 amino acids. Trimming removed 1 base at V and 0 bases at J, with 13 bases between.

The chain recombines TRBV6-5 with TRBJ2-7, with a possible D match to TRBD2 (6 bases). This CDR3 is 15 amino acids long. Germline assignment: CDR1 MNHEY and CDR2 SVGAGI. V shed 5 bases and J shed 2 bases, with 16 bases lying between them. CDR3 amino acids: CASSPLGGRTYEQYF. DNA for the CDR3: TGTGCCAGCAGTCCCCTGGGGGGTCGGACCTACGAGCAGTACTTC.

In nucleotides, the CDR3 is TGTGCCAGCTCCCAGGGAGGGGGTACCTACAATGAGCAGTTCTTC. This gives the protein CASSQGGGTYNEQFF. The chain has TRBV18 and TRBJ2-1; weak D call: TRBD2 (7 bases). V shed 6 bases and J shed 2 bases, with 14 bases lying between them. CDR1 is KGHSH and CDR2 is LQKENI in the germline V gene. This CDR3 region has 15 residues.

The rearrangement joins TRBV5-4 to TRBJ2-5; perhaps TRBD2 as D (6 bases). Germline V gives CDR1 SGHNT, CDR2 YYREEE (reference sequence). V lost 4 bases, J lost 5 bases, and 15 bases lay in between. The CDR3 has 14 amino acids. CDR3 loop: CASSPWGVGETQYF. CDR3 coding DNA: TGTGCCAGCAGCCCCTGGGGGGTCGGGGAGACCCAGTACTTC.

The genes are TRBV5-1 and TRBJ2-7; a weak D match, TRBD2 (5 bases). The germline CDR1 and CDR2 sequences are SGHRS and YFSETQ. This CDR3 spans 12 amino acids. Between the trimmed V and J ends, which lost 4 bases and 5 bases, there was a span of 10 bases. The chain's CDR3 is CASSREQDEQYF. In nucleotides, the CDR3 is TGCGCCAGCAGCAGGGAGCAGGACGAGCAGTACTTC.

In its sample, this clone was seen a few times. In the same sample, other DNA sequences code for this CDR3. The chain is built from TRBV7-9 and TRBJ1-5, with TRBD1 matching 7 bases. The CDR3 runs to 14 residues. Unmatched junction bases numbered 3, after V lost 3 bases and J lost 4 bases. Germline CDR1 is SEHNR and CDR2 is FQNEAQ (reference sequence). CDR3 DNA: TGTGCCAGCAGCTTGGCAGGGGGAAATCAGCCCCAGCATTTT. Protein: CASSLAGGNQPQHF.

The chain combines TRBV4-3 with TRBJ2-7, with D uncertain. The CDR3 spans 14 residues. Trimming cost V 0 bases and J 1 base, with 7 bases left between them. Germline loops: CDR1 LGHNA, CDR2 YSLEER. This chain's CDR3 is CASSQDHRSYEQYF. For the CDR3, the DNA is TGCGCCAGCAGCCAAGACCACAGATCCTACGAGCAGTACTTC.

The chain combines TRBV10-3 with TRBJ2-1; TRBD2 matches at 15 bases. The CDR3 is 14 residues long. The ends lost 10 bases at V and 7 bases at J; junction bases unmatched: 5. Germline V lookup: CDR1 ENHRY, CDR2 SYGVKD. In DNA, the CDR3 is TGTGCCACTAGGACTAGCGGGGGGGCTAATGAGCAGTTCTTC. It encodes CATRTSGGANEQFF.

The rearrangement joins TRBV7-9 to TRBJ1-1; D is unclear. V was shortened by 4 bases and J by 1 base, with 7 bases between the two germline ends. CDR1 SEHNR and CDR2 FQNEAQ come from the germline V gene (reference sequence). The length of the CDR3 is 13 residues. The chain's CDR3 is CASSYDTNTEAFF. CDR3 in DNA: TGTGCCAGCAGCTATGACACGAACACTGAAGCTTTCTTT. Full variable domain (outside the CDR3, taken from reference TRBV7-9 and TRBJ1-1): DTGVSQNPRHKITKRGQNVTFRCDPISEHNRLYWYRQTLGQGPEFLTYFQNEAQLEKSRLLSDRFSAERPKGSFSTLEIQRTEQGDSAMYLCASSYDTNTEAFFGQGTRLTVV.

The chain uses TRBV29-1 and TRBJ1-5, with no clear D. From germline, CDR1 is SQVTM and CDR2 ANQGSEA. The CDR3 extends over 15 amino acids. Trimming removed 1 base at V and 0 bases at J, with 10 bases between. The CDR3 nucleotides read TGCAGCGTTGAAGTAGGTGGGCATAGCAATCAGCCCCAGCATTTT. This codes for CSVEVGGHSNQPQHF. The whole variable domain, remainder taken from reference TRBV29-1 and TRBJ1-5, is SAVISQKPSRDICQRGTSLTIQCQVDSQVTMMFWYRQQPGQSLTLIATANQGSEATYESGFVIDKFPISRPNLTFSTLTVSNMSPEDSSIYLCSVEVGGHSNQPQHFGDGTRLSIL.